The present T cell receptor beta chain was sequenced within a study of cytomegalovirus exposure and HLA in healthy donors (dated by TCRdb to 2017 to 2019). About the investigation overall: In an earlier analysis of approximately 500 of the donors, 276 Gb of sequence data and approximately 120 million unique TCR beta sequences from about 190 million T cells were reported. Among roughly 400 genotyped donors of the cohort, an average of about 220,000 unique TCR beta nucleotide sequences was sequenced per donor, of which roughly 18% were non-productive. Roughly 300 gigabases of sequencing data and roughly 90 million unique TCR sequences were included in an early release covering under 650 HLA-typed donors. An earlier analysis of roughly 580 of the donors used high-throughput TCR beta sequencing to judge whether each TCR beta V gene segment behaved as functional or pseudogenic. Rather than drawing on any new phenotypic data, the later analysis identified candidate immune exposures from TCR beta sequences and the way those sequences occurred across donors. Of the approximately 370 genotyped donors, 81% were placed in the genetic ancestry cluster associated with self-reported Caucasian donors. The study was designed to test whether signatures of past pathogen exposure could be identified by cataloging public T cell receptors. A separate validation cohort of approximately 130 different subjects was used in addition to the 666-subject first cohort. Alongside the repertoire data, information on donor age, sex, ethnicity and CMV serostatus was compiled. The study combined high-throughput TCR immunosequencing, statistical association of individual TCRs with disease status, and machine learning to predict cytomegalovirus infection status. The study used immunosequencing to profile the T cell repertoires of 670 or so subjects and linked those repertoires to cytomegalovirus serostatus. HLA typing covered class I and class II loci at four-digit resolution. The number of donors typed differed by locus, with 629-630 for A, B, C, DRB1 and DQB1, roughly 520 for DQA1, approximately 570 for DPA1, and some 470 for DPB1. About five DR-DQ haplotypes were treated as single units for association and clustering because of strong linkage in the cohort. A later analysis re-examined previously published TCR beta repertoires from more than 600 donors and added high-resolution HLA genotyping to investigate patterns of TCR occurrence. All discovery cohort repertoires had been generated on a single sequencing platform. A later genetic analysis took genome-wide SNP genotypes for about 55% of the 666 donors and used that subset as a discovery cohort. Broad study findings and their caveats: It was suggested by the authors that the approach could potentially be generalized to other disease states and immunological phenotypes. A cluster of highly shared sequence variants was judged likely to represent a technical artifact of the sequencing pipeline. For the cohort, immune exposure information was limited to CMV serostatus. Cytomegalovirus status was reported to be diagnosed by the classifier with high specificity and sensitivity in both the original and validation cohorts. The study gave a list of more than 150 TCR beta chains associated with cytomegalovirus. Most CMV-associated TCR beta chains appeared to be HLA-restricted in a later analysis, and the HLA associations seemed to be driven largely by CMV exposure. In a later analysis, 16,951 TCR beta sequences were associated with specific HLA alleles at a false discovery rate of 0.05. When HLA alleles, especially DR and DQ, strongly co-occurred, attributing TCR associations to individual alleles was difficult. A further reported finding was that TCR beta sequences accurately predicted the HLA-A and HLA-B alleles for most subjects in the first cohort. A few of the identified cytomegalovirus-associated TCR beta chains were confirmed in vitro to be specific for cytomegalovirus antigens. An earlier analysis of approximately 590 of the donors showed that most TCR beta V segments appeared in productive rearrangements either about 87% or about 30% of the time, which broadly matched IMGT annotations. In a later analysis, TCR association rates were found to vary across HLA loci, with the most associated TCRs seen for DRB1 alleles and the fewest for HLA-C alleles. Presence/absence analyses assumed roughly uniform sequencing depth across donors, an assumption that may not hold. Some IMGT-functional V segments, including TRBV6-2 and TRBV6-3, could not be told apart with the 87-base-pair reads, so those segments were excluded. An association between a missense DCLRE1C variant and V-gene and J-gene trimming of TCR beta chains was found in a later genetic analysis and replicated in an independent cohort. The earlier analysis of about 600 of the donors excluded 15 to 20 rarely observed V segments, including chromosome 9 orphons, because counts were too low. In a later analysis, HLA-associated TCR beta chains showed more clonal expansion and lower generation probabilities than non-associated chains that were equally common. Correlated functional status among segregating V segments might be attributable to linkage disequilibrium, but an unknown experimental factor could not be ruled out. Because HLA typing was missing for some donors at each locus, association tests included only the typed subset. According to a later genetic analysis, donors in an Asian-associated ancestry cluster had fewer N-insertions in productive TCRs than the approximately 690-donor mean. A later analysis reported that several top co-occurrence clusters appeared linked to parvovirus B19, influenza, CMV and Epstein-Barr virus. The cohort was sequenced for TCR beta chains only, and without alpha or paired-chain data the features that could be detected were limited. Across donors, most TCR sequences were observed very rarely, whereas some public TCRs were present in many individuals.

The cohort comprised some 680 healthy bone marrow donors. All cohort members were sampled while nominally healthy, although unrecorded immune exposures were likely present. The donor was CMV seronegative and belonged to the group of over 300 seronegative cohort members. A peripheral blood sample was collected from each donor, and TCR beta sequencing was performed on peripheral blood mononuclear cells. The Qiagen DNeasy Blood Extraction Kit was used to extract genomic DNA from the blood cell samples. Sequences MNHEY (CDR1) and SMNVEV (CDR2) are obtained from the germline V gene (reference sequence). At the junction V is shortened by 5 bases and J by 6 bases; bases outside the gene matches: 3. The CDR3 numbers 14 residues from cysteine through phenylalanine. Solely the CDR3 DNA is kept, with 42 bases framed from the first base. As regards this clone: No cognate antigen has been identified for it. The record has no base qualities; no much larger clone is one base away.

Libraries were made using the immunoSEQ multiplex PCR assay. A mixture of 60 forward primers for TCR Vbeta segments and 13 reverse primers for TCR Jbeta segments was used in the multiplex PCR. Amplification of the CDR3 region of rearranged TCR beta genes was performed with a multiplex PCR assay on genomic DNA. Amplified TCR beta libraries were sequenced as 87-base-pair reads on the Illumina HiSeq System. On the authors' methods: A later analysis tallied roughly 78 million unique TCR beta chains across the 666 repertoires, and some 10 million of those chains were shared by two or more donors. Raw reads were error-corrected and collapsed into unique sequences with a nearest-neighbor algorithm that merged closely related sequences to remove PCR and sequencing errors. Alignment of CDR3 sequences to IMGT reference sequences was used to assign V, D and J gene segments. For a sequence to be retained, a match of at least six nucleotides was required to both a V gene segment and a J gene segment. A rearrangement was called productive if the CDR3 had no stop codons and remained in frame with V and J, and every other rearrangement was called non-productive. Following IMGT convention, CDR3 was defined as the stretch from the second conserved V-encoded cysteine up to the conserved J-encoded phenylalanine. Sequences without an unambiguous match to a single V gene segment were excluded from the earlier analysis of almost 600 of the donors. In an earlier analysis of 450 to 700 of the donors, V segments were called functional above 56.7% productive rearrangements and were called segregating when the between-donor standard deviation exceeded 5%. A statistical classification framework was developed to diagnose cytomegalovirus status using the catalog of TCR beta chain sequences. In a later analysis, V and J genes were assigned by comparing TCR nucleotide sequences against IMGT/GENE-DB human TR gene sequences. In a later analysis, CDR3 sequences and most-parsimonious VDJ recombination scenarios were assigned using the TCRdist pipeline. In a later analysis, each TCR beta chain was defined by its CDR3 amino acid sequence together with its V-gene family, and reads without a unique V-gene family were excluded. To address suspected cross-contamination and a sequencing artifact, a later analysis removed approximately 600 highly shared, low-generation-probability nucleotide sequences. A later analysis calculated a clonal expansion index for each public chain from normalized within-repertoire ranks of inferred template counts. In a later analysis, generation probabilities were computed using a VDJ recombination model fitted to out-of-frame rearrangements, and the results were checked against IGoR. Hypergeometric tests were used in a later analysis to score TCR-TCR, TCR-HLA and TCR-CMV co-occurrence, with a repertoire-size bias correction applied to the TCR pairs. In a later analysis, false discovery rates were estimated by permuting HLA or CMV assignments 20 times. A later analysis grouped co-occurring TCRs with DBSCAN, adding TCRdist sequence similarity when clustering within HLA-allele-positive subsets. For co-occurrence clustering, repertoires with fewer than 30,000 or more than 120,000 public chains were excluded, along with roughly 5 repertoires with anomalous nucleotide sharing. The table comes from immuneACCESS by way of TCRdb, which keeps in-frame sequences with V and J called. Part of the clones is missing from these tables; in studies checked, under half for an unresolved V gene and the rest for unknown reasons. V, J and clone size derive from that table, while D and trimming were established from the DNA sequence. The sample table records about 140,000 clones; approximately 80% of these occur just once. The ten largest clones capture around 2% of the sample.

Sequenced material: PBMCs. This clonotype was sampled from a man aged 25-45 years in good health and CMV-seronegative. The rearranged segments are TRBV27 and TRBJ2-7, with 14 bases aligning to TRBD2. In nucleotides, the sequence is TGTGCCAGCAGTCCAGGGACTAGCGGGAGCGAGCAGTACTTC. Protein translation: CASSPGTSGSEQYF.